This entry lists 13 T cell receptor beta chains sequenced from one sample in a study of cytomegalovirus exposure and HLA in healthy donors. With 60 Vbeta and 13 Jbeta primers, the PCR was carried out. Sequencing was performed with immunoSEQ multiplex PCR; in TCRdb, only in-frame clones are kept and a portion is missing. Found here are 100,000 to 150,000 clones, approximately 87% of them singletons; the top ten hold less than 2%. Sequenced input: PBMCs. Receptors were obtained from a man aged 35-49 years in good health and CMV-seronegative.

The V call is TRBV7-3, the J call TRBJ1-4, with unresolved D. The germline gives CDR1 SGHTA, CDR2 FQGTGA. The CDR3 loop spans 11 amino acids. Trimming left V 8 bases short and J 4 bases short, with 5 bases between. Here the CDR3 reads CASEDNEKLFF. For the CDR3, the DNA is TGTGCCAGCGAGGATAATGAAAAACTGTTTTTT. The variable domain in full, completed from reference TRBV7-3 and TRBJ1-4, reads GAGVSQTPSNKVTEKGKYVELRCDPISGHTALYWYRQSLGQGPEFLIYFQGTGAADDSGLPNDRFFAVRPEGSVSTLKIQRTERGDSAVYLCASEDNEKLFFGSGTQLSVL.

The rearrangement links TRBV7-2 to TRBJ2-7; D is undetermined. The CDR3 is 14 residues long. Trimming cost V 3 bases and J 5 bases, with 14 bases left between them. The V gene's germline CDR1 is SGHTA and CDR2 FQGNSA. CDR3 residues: CASSLTYAADEQYF. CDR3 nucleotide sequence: TGTGCCAGCAGCTTGACTTACGCGGCAGACGAGCAGTACTTC.

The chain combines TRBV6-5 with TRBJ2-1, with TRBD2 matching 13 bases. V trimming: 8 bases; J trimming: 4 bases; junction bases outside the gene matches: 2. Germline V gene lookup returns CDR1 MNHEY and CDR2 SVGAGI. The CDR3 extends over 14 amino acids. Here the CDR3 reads CASAGLAGYNEQFF. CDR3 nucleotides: TGTGCCAGCGCGGGACTAGCGGGGTACAATGAGCAGTTCTTC.

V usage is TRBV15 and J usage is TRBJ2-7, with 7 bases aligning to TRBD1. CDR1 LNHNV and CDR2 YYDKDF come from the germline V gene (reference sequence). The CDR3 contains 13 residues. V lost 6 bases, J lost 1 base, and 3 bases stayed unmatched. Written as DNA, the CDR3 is TGTGCCACCAGACGGGACAGTTCCTACGAGCAGTACTTC. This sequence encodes CATRRDSSYEQYF.

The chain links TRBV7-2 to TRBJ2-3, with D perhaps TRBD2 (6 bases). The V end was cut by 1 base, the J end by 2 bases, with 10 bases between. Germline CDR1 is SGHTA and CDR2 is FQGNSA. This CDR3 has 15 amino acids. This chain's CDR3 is CASSLVRGNTDTQYF. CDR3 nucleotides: TGTGCCAGCAGCTTAGTGCGGGGAAACACAGATACGCAGTATTTT.

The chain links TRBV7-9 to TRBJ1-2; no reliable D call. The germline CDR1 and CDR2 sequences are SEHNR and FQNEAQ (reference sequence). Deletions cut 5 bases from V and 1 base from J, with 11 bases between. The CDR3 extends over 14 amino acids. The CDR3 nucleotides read TGTGCCAGCAGCCCTAAGAACAGTAACTATGGCTACACCTTC. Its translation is CASSPKNSNYGYTF. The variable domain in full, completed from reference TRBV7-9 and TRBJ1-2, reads DTGVSQNPRHKITKRGQNVTFRCDPISEHNRLYWYRQTLGQGPEFLTYFQNEAQLEKSRLLSDRFSAERPKGSFSTLEIQRTEQGDSAMYLCASSPKNSNYGYTFGSGTRLTVV.

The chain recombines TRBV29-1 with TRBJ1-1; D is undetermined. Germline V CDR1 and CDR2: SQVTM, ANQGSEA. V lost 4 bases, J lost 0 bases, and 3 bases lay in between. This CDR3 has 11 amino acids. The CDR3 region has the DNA TGCAGCGTTGCTGTGAACACTGAAGCTTTCTTT. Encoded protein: CSVAVNTEAFF.

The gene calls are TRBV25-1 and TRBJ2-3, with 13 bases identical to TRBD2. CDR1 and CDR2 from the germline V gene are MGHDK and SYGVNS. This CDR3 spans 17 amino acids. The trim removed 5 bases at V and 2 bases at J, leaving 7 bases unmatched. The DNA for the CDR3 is TGTGCCAGCAGTAAGGGAACTAGCGGGGGGGACACAGATACGCAGTATTTT. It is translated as CASSKGTSGGDTDTQYF.

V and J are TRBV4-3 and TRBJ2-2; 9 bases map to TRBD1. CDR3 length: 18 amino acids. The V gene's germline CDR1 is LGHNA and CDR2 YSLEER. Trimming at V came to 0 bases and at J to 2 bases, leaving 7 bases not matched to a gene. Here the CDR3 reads CASSQDRETGGNTGELFF. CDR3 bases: TGCGCCAGCAGCCAAGATAGGGAGACAGGGGGTAACACCGGGGAGCTGTTTTTT.

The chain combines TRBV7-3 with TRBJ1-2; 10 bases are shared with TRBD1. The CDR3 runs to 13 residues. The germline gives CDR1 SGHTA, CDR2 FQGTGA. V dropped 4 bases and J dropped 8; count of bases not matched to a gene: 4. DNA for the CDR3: TGTGCCAGCAGCTCCGGGACAGGGGAAGGCTACACCTTC. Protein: CASSSGTGEGYTF.

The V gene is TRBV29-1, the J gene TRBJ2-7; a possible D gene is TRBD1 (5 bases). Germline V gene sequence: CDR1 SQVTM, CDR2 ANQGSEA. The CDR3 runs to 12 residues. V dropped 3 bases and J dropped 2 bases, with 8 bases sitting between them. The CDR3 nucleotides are TGCAGCGTTGAGACAGCCGCCTACGAGCAGTACTTC. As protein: CSVETAAYEQYF.

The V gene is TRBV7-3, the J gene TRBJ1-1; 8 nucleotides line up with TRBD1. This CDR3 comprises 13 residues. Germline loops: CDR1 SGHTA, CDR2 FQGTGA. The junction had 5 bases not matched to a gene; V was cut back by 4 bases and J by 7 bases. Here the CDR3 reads CASSWDRTDEAFF. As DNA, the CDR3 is TGTGCCAGCAGCTGGGACAGGACCGATGAAGCTTTCTTT.

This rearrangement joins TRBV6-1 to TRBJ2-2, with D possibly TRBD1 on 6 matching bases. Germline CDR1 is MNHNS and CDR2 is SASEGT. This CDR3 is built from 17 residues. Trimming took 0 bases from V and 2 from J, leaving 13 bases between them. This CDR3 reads CASSEAQGTQNTGELFF. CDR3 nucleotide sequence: TGTGCCAGCAGTGAAGCGCAGGGGACACAAAACACCGGGGAGCTGTTTTTT.